This T cell receptor beta chain was documented in a study of yellow fever vaccine responses in identical twins listed by TCRdb under 2018. For the study in its entirety: The study precisely tracked vaccine-responding T cell clones in identical twins. The study at large found these results: The authors reported that the T cell response to vaccination in identical twins appeared partly convergent and partly personalized.

Library method: RT-PCR. Instrument on record: Illumina HiSeq 2500. TCRdb took the public reads, trimmed them with fastp at Q25, ran MiXCR for clone calling and kept in-frame beta chains. For every CDR3 protein sequence, its rows merge into one entry that carries the most common genes and DNA. In this sample the table shows approximately 3,500 distinct CDR3 sequences, around 81% of which occur a single time. The top ten clones comprise around 3.6% of the sample. The CDR3 goes from the cysteine to the phenylalanine over 12 residues. Kept here is only the CDR3 DNA, which spans 36 bases and is read in frame from base 1. V loses 7 bases, J loses 4 bases, and the germline ends lie 13 bases apart. CDR1 and CDR2 are drawn from the germline V gene: SQVTM, ANQGSEA. For this clonotype: The antigen this receptor binds is unknown. No base qualities exist here, and no much larger clone lies one base off it.

The sample here was T cells from blood (PBMCs), unsorted or a sorted subset (not recorded which), taken before or after yellow fever vaccination (not recorded which). The sequence is built from TRBV29-1 and TRBJ2-5; too little of a D gene remains to name it. This sequence originates from a woman aged 18-29 years who received the yellow fever vaccine. Donor details come from another sample of the same person, matched by shared clones. DNA sequence: TGCAGCGCGGGTGCCCCAAGAGAGACCCAGTACTTC. Translated, this is CSAGAPRETQYF.